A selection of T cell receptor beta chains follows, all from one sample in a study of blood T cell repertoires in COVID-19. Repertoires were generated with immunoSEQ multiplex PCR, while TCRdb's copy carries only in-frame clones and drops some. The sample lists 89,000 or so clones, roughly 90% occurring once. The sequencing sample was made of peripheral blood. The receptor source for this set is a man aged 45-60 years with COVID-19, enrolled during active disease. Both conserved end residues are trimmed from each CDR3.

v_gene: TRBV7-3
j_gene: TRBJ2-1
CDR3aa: ASSPDSYNEQF

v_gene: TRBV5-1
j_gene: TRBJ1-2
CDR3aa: ASRKGQGPDGYT

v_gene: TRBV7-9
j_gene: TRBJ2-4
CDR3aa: ASSPREGGNIQY

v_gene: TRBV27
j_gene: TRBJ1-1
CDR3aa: ASSLSPGGMEF

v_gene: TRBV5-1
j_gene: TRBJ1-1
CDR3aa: ASSPSVVRQYMNTEAF

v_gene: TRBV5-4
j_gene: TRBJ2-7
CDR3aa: ASSFNSGAVPPSYEQY

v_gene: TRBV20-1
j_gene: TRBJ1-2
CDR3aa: SASPINYGYT

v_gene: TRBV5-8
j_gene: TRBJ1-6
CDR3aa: ASSYGLGQGNSPLH

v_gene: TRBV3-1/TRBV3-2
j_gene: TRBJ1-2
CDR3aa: ASSQWGESYT

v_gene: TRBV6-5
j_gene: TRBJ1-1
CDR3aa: ASSLREVRSTEAF

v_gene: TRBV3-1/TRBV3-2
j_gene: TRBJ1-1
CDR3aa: ASSQEYRGRTEAF

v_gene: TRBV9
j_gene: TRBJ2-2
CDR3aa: ASSGGQVTGELF

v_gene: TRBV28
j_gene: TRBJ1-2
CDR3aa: ATQLDFYGYT

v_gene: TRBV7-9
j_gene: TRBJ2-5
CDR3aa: ASSLVGREETQY

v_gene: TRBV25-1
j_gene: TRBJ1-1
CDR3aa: ASWQGEAF

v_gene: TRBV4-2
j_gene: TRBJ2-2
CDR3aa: ASSQSGLAGSNTGELF

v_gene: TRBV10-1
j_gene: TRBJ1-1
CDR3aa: ASSDFPSGTEAF

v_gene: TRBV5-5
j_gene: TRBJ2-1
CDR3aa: ASSLRRGEYNEQF

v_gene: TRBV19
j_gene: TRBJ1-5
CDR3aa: ASREWGHSNQPQH

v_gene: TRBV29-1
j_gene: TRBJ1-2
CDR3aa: SHSQDPNYGYT

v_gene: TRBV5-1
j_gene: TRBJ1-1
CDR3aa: ASSRTGVQNTEAF

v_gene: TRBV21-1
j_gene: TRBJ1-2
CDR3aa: ASGVGEGYGYT

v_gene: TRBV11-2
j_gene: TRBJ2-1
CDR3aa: ASSIRLGGNNEQF

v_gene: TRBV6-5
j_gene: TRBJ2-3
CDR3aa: ASSYSTGSGGRTQY

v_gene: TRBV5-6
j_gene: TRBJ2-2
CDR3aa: ASKDGTGNTGELF